Listed here is a single T cell receptor beta chain. The antigen remains unidentified. The data are from a study of shared clonotypes between healthy human individuals. Study-level information: Researchers drew samples from a couple of women and a few men aged 18 to 49. Study-wide results and caveats: Despite large depth, sorted-subset datasets appeared incompletely sequenced.

CD4+ cell separation produced CD45RA+ naive and CD45RA-negative memory subsets. This was a deep-level run. Method: immunoSEQ multiplex PCR; TCRdb's copy keeps in-frame clones and lacks some. The data hold under 650,000 clones, with 90% to 96% observed a single time. The sequencing sample was made of naive CD4+ T cells sorted from blood. The subset is: CD45RA+ positively selected. This receptor was obtained from a woman aged 25 to 39 in good health.

The CDR3 region has the DNA TGTGCCAGTAGTGCGGGTGTCCTGGGTGAAGCTTTCTTT. Its protein is CASSAGVLGEAFF. The chain combines TRBV19 with TRBJ1-1, with D uncertain. V was pared by 5 bases and J by 7 bases, with 14 bases between. Germline-derived CDR1 and CDR2 are LNHDA and SQIVND (reference sequence). The CDR3 spans 13 residues.